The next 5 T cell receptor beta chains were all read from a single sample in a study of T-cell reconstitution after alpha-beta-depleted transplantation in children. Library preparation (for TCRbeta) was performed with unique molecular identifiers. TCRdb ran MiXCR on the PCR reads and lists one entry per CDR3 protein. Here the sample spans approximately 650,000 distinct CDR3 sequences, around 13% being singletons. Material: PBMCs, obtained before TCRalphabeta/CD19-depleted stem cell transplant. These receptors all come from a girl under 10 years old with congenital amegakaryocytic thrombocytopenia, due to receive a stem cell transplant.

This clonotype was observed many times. The chain's CDR3 is CASSEPRPAFF. The CDR3, as DNA: TGTGCCAGCAGCGAGCCCCGGCCTGCTTTCTTT. This sequence joins TRBV9 and TRBJ1-1, with D uncertain. The CDR3 is 11 residues long. V shed 3 bases and J shed 11 bases, with 11 bases lying between them. Germline V gene data show CDR1 as SGDLS and CDR2 as YYNGEE.

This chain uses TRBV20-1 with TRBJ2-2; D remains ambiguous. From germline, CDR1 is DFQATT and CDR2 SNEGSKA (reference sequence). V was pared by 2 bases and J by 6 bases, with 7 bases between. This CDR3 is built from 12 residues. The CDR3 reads CSARMAPGELFF. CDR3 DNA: TGCAGTGCTAGAATGGCCCCCGGGGAGCTGTTTTTT.

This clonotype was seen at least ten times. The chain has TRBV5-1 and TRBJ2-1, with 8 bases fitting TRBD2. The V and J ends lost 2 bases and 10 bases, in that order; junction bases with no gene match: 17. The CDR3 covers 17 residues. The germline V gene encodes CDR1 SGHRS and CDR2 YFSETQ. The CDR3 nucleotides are TGCGCCAGCAGCTTAAGGGGTTTAGCGGGAATAGGAACCGAGCAGTTCTTC. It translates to CASSLRGLAGIGTEQFF.

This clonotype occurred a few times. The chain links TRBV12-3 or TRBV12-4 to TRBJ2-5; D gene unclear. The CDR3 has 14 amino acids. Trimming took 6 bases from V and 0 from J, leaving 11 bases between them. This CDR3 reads CASSPPSYQETQYF. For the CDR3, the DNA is TGTGCCAGCAGCCCTCCTTCGTACCAAGAGACCCAGTACTTC.

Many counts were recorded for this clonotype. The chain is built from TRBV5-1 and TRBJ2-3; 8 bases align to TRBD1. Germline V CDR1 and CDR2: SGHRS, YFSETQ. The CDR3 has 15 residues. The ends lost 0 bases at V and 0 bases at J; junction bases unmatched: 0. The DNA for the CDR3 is TGCGCCAGCAGCTTGGGGGACAGGAGCACAGATACGCAGTATTTT. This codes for CASSLGDRSTDTQYF.